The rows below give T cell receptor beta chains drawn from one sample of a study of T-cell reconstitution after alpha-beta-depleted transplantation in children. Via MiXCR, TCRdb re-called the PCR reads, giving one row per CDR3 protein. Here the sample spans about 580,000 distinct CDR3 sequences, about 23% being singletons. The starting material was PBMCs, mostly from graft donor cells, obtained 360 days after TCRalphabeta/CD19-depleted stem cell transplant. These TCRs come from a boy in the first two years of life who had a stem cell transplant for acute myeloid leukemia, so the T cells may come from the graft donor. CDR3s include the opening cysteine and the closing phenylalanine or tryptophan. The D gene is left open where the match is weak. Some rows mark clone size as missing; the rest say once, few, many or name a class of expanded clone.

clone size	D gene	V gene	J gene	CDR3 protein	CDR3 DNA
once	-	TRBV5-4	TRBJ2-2	CASTSSVTGELFF	TGTGCCAGCACCTCTAGCGTCACCGGGGAGCTGTTTTTT
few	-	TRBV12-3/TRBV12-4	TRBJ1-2	CASTLNGNYGYTF	TGTGCCAGCACCCTTAACGGAAACTATGGCTACACCTTC
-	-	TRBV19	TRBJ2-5	CASSLNYRLYQETQYF	TGTGCCAGTAGTTTAAACTACAGACTGTACCAAGAGACCCAGTACTTC
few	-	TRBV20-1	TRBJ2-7	CSARDQRQSYEQYF	TGCAGTGCTAGAGATCAGAGACAGTCCTACGAGCAGTACTTC
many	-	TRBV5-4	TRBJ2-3	CASSLVLAPDTQYF	TGTGCCAGCAGCTTGGTCCTCGCCCCGGATACGCAGTATTTT
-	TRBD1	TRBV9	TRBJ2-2	CASSKIPGQRPSGELFF	TGTGCCAGCAGCAAAATTCCGGGACAGCGGCCTTCCGGGGAGCTGTTTTTT
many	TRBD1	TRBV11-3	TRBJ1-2	CASSRGQGNGYTF	TGTGCCAGCAGCCGGGGACAGGGAAATGGCTACACCTTC
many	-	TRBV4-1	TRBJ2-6	CASSQVVSGANVLTF	TGCGCCAGCAGCCAAGTGGTTTCTGGGGCCAACGTCCTGACTTTC
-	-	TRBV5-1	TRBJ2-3	CASSSLLPVADTQYF	TGCGCCAGCAGCTCTCTCCTCCCAGTAGCAGATACGCAGTATTTT
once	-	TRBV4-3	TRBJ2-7	CASSQDRKGSYEQYF	TGCGCCAGCAGCCAAGATCGGAAAGGGTCCTACGAGCAGTACTTC
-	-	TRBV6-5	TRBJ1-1	CASSYSQGPMNTEAFF	TGTGCCAGCAGTTACTCGCAGGGCCCCATGAACACTGAAGCTTTCTTT
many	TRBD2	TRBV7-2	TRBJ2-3	CASSQSPGGASTFYF	TGTGCCAGCAGCCAATCCCCCGGGGGGGCCTCCACGTTTTATTTT
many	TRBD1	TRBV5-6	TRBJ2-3	CASSFRQGGTDTQYF	TGTGCCAGCAGCTTTAGACAGGGGGGGACAGATACGCAGTATTTT
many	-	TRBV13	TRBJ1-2	CASSFEAGGPYGYTF	TGTGCCAGCAGCTTCGAGGCAGGAGGGCCCTATGGCTACACCTTC
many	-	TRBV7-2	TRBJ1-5	CASSRTVKAPQHF	TGTGCCAGCAGCCGGACAGTTAAGGCGCCCCAGCATTTT
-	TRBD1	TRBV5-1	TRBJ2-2	CASEQGDNTGELFF	TGCGCCAGTGAACAGGGGGATAACACCGGGGAGCTGTTTTTT
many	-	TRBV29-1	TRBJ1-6	CSARLGGNSPLHF	TGCAGCGCCCGACTTGGGGGTAATTCACCCCTCCACTTT
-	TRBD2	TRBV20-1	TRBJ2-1	CSASIAGGRPSYNEQFF	TGCAGTGCGTCGATAGCGGGGGGGCGCCCCTCCTACAATGAGCAGTTCTTC
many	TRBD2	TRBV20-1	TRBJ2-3	CSARGLATDTQYF	TGCAGTGCGAGGGGACTAGCGACAGATACGCAGTATTTT
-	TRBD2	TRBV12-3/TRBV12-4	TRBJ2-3	CASRKLAGLTDTQYF	TGTGCCAGCAGGAAACTAGCGGGGCTAACAGATACGCAGTATTTT
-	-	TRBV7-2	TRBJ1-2	CASFSRRERNYGYTF	TGTGCCAGCTTCTCTCGAAGGGAGCGTAACTATGGCTACACCTTC
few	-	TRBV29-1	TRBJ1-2	CSVERSYTF	TGCAGCGTTGAACGGAGCTACACCTTC
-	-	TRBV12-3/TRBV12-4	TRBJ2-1	CASSLRGSNPFVQYEQFF	TGTGCCAGCAGTCTCCGGGGGAGTAACCCCTTCGTACAGTATGAGCAGTTCTTC
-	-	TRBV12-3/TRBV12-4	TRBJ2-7	CASSFSVRSSYEQYF	TGTGCCAGCAGTTTTTCTGTGCGGAGCTCCTACGAGCAGTACTTC
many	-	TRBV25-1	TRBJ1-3	CASAKGGGNTIYF	TGTGCCAGCGCAAAGGGAGGTGGAAACACCATATATTTT
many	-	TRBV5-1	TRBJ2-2	CASSLSGYTGELFF	TGCGCCAGCAGCTTGTCCGGATACACCGGGGAGCTGTTTTTT